The 31 T cell receptor beta chains in this list originate from one sample, sequenced in a study of T cells in Graves' hyperthyroidism and ophthalmopathy. RNA transcripts were the template for amplifying TCR beta CDR3 regions. The primer set for the first-round RT-PCR of the TCR CDR3 was HTBI. TCRdb processed the multiplex PCR reads anew with MiXCR; each CDR3 protein has one entry. The sample lists approximately 400,000 distinct CDR3 sequences; approximately 15% were seen once. Material: blood. Receptors were obtained from a woman aged 25 to 45 with Graves' ophthalmopathy.

This clonotype was counted at least ten times. The J gene is TRBJ2-3, the V gene TRBV7-2; 9 bases are shared with TRBD2. After removal of 8 bases from V and 1 base from J, the junction contained 4 bases not matched to a gene. Germline V gene lookup returns CDR1 SGHTA and CDR2 FQGNSA. The CDR3 runs 14 residues. The CDR3 loop reads CASGTSSRTDTQYF. CDR3 nucleotides: TGTGCCAGCGGGACTAGCAGCCGCACAGATACGCAGTATTTT.

The rearrangement links TRBV4-1 to TRBJ2-7, with 8 positions matching TRBD2. This CDR3 is built from 14 residues. Per germline, CDR1 MGHRA and CDR2 YSYEKL. The V gene end was trimmed by 5 bases and the J gene end by 6 bases; junction bases not matched to a gene: 9. CDR3 bases: TGCGCCAGCAGCGGCCCCAGCGGGAGTGGCGAGCAGTACTTC. Its translation: CASSGPSGSGEQYF.

J is TRBJ1-5 and V is TRBV19, with D hard to call. V lost 7 bases and J 5 bases, leaving 12 bases between the germline ends. This CDR3 is built from 13 residues. Germline CDR1 reads LNHDA; CDR2 reads SQIVND (reference sequence). The CDR3 DNA is TGTGCCAGTATTGGCAGAACCTATCAGCCCCAGCATTTT. It translates to CASIGRTYQPQHF.

The CDR3 sequence: CASSLAADNTGELFF. The CDR3 nucleotides are TGTGCCAGCAGCTTGGCAGCAGACAACACCGGGGAGCTGTTTTTT. The J gene is TRBJ2-2, the V gene TRBV5-8; D not certain. The CDR3 runs to 15 residues. CDR1 is SGHTS, CDR2 YDEGEE, per germline. Trimming pared 0 bases from V and 2 bases from J, leaving 8 bases between.

This clonotype was recorded at least ten times. V and J are TRBV13 and TRBJ1-1, with D unresolved. With 5 bases removed from V and 4 bases from J, the gap between germline ends came to 11 bases. Germline CDR1 and CDR2: PRHDT and FYEKMQ (reference sequence). This CDR3 comprises 13 residues. CDR3 loop: CASSAPTGTEAFF. The CDR3 DNA reads as TGTGCCAGCAGCGCCCCGACGGGCACTGAAGCTTTCTTT.

For this clonotype: This sequence may be a read error, since a much larger clone differs from it by one base. V usage is TRBV20-1 and J usage is TRBJ2-2, with 8 positions matching TRBD2. The V segment lost 0 bases and the J segment 1 base; nucleotides outside the gene matches: 4. Germline V gene data show CDR1 as DFQATT and CDR2 as SNEGSKA (reference sequence). The CDR3 extends over 16 amino acids. For the CDR3, the DNA is TGCAGTGCTAGAGATCCTCGGGGGGGGAACACCGGGGAGCTGTTTTTT. It encodes CSARDPRGGNTGELFF.

Remarks on this clonotype: A read error may explain this, as a much larger clone is one base away. V and J are TRBV6-5 and TRBJ2-7; 7 bases are shared with TRBD1. The V gene end was trimmed by 4 bases and the J gene end by 9 bases; junction bases not matched to a gene: 9. In germline, CDR1 is MNHEY, CDR2 SVGAGI. This CDR3 has 13 residues. CDR3 in amino acids: CASSCVGTVAQYF. The CDR3 bases are TGTGCCAGCAGTTGCGTCGGGACAGTCGCGCAGTACTTC.

This clonotype was counted many times. The gene calls are TRBV18 and TRBJ2-1, with 7 bases lining up with TRBD1. This CDR3 comprises 14 residues. Unmatched junction bases numbered 2, after V lost 1 base and J lost 5 bases. The germline V gene has CDR1 KGHSH and CDR2 LQKENI. The CDR3 DNA reads TGTGCCAGCTCACCACGGACAGGCGACAATGAGCAGTTCTTC. As protein: CASSPRTGDNEQFF.

This clonotype was seen at least ten times. The rearrangement uses TRBV7-8 and TRBJ1-1, with D uncertain. The CDR3 covers 12 residues. Deletions cut 6 bases from V and 0 bases from J, with 5 bases between. Germline assignment: CDR1 SGHVS and CDR2 FQNEAQ. CDR3 DNA sequence: TGTGCCAGCAGGTACATGAACACTGAAGCTTTCTTT. It specifies CASRYMNTEAFF.

This clonotype was seen at least ten times. This chain uses TRBV20-1 with TRBJ1-1; D uncertain. With 7 bases removed from V and 4 bases from J, the gap between germline ends came to 19 bases. The CDR3 totals 14 residues. Germline-derived CDR1 and CDR2 are DFQATT and SNEGSKA (reference sequence). The CDR3 nucleotides read TGCAGTGTACGAGCGATACGCGTGGGCACTGAAGCTTTCTTT. It codes for CSVRAIRVGTEAFF.

Many counts were recorded for this clonotype. This chain links TRBV20-1 with TRBJ1-1; D might be TRBD1 (6 bases). The CDR3 sequence is 12 residues long. Trimming stripped 7 bases from V and 1 base from J, with 10 bases between. CDR1 is DFQATT and CDR2 is SNEGSKA in the germline V gene (reference sequence). The CDR3 region has the DNA TGCAGTGAATGGGGGGCGAACACTGAAGCTTTCTTT. Its protein product is CSEWGANTEAFF.

This clonotype was observed many times. The chain combines TRBV12-3 or TRBV12-4 with TRBJ1-2, with D perhaps TRBD1 (5 bases). V was clipped by 1 base and J by 5 bases, with 8 bases between them. This CDR3 comprises 13 residues. The CDR3 DNA follows: TGTGCCAGCAGTTTAGGGAGACAGTATGGCTACACCTTC. Encoded protein: CASSLGRQYGYTF.

Many counts were recorded for this clonotype. This sequence joins TRBV11-2 and TRBJ1-1; D might be TRBD1 (5 bases). V lost 1 base to trimming and J lost 1 base, with 16 bases between them. This CDR3 comprises 17 residues. Per the germline V gene, CDR1 is SGHAT and CDR2 is FQNNGV. CDR3 DNA sequence: TGTGCCAGCAGCTTAGGGGGGGATAGGAGAAAGAACACTGAAGCTTTCTTT. This encodes CASSLGGDRRKNTEAFF.

This clonotype showed up many times. The chain couples TRBV5-5 to TRBJ2-7; D gene unclear. The V end lost 3 bases, the J end lost 0 bases, and 13 bases lay between the germline ends. The CDR3 loop spans 15 amino acids. The V gene's germline CDR1 is SGHKS and CDR2 YYEKEE (reference sequence). CDR3 in amino acids: CASSSRNLSSYEQYF. CDR3 DNA sequence: TGTGCCAGCAGCTCGCGGAACTTGAGCTCCTACGAGCAGTACTTC.

This clonotype was detected ten times or more. This rearrangement joins TRBV6-1 to TRBJ2-3; D not resolved. CDR1 and CDR2 from the germline V gene are MNHNS and SASEGT. There are 15 residues in the CDR3. V gave up 2 bases and J gave up 0 bases, with 9 bases separating them. The CDR3 is CASSELLYSTDTQYF. In DNA form, the CDR3 reads TGTGCCAGCAGTGAACTTCTCTATAGCACAGATACGCAGTATTTT.

This clonotype has at least ten counts. The chain recombines TRBV5-1 with TRBJ1-3; possible D gene TRBD1, 5 bases. The germline CDR1 and CDR2 sequences are SGHRS and YFSETQ. This CDR3 has 17 residues. Trimming removed 4 bases at V and 4 bases at J, with 21 bases between. The DNA of the CDR3 is TGCGCCAGCAGCGAGCCCTTCGGGGGGGAGCCGGGAAACACCATATATTTT. Encoded protein: CASSEPFGGEPGNTIYF. Using reference TRBV5-1 and TRBJ1-3 for the parts outside the CDR3, the full variable domain is KAGVTQTPRYLIKTRGQQVTLSCSPISGHRSVSWYQQTPGQGLQFLFEYFSETQRNKGNFPGRFSGRQFSNSRSEMNVSTLELGDSALYLCASSEPFGGEPGNTIYFGEGSWLTVV.

The sample holds many counts of this clonotype. The chain has TRBV5-1 and TRBJ2-1; either TRBD1 or TRBD2 may supply D (5 bases each). The CDR3 length is 14 residues. Trimming removed 0 bases at V and 6 bases at J, with 10 bases between. Germline V gene lookup returns CDR1 SGHRS and CDR2 YFSETQ. The DNA for the CDR3 is TGCGCCAGCAGCTTGGGGGGACGGGGCAATGAGCAGTTCTTC. Its protein product is CASSLGGRGNEQFF.

This clonotype was recorded at least ten times. V is TRBV5-4 and J is TRBJ2-7, with 8 positions matching TRBD2. The V and J ends lost 0 bases and 5 bases, in that order; junction bases with no gene match: 7. This CDR3 spans 15 amino acids. The germline CDR1 and CDR2 sequences are SGHNT and YYREEE (reference sequence). The CDR3 here is CASSLESSGSHEQYF. The CDR3 coding sequence is TGTGCCAGCAGCTTGGAGTCTAGCGGGTCCCACGAGCAGTACTTC.

This clonotype has ten or more counts. This chain uses TRBV2 with TRBJ1-5; D gene unclear. Trimming removed 0 bases from V and 7 bases from J, with 7 bases in between. From germline, CDR1 is SNHLY and CDR2 FYNNEI. The CDR3 contains 13 residues. The CDR3 loop reads CASSEAGWQPQHF. The CDR3 bases are TGTGCCAGCAGTGAAGCAGGGTGGCAGCCCCAGCATTTT.

CDR3 loop: CSARDSSSSGNTIYF. The CDR3 DNA sequence: TGCAGTGCTAGAGATTCGAGTAGCTCTGGAAACACCATATATTTT. The chain uses TRBV20-1 and TRBJ1-3; D gene uncertain. With 0 bases removed from V and 0 bases from J, the gap between germline ends came to 9 bases. The CDR3 covers 15 residues. Germline CDR1 DFQATT, CDR2 SNEGSKA (reference sequence).

This clonotype was picked up a small number of times. The chain couples TRBV7-6 to TRBJ2-1; D is unresolved. Trimming stripped 0 bases from V and 9 bases from J, with 9 bases between. The CDR3 covers 13 residues. The germline V gene encodes CDR1 SGHVS and CDR2 FNYEAQ. CDR3: CASSLATGSEQFF. Here the CDR3 DNA reads TGTGCCAGCAGCTTAGCTACCGGCTCTGAGCAGTTCTTC. The whole variable domain, filled in from reference TRBV7-6 and TRBJ2-1, reads GAGVSQSPRYKVTKRGQDVALRCDPISGHVSLYWYRQALGQGPEFLTYFNYEAQQDKSGLPNDRFSAERPEGSISTLTIQRTEQRDSAMYRCASSLATGSEQFFGPGTRLTVL.

The genes are TRBV6-4 and TRBJ2-3, with D tentatively TRBD1 or TRBD2 (5 bases each). V lost 9 bases and J 4 bases, leaving 14 bases between the germline ends. Germline V CDR1 and CDR2: MRHNA, SNTAGT. The length of the CDR3 is 13 residues. In DNA form, the CDR3 reads TGTGCCAGACGTGGGCAGGGACCAGATACGCAGTATTTT. Translation: CARRGQGPDTQYF.

This clonotype is a singleton in its sample. The J gene is TRBJ1-2, the V gene TRBV28, with D unresolved. Germline CDR1 MDHEN, CDR2 SYDVKM. Trimming cost V 7 bases and J 3 bases, with 15 bases left between them. This CDR3 has 14 residues. The CDR3 region has the DNA TGTGCCAGCACCCCCAGCAATTACTACTATGGCTACACCTTC. Encoded protein: CASTPSNYYYGYTF.

The V call is TRBV7-2, the J call TRBJ2-7; tentatively, D is TRBD2 (6 bases). CDR3 length: 11 amino acids. Germline-derived CDR1 and CDR2 are SGHTA and FQGNSA. V lost 5 bases, J lost 5 bases, and 7 bases lay in between. The CDR3 loop reads CASSGGNEQYF. For the CDR3, the DNA is TGTGCCAGCAGCGGGGGGAACGAGCAGTACTTC.

The table lists this clonotype with many counts. The chain is built from TRBV3-1 and TRBJ1-6; 8 bases align to TRBD1. The length of the CDR3 is 16 residues. Trimming took 1 base from V and 8 from J; bases not matched to a gene: 7. Germline V lookup: CDR1 LGHDT, CDR2 YNNKEL (reference sequence). The CDR3 bases are TGTGCCAGCAGCCAAGCGAGGACAGGGTTACATTCACCCCTCCACTTT. Encoded protein: CASSQARTGLHSPLHF.

This clonotype occurred many times. The CDR3 loop reads CAISESTPGVSNQPQHF. CDR3 in DNA: TGTGCCATCAGTGAGTCGACGCCAGGGGTTAGCAATCAGCCCCAGCATTTT. The chain links TRBV10-3 to TRBJ1-5; a possible D gene is TRBD1 (6 bases). The CDR3 contains 17 residues. Per the germline V gene, CDR1 is ENHRY and CDR2 is SYGVKD. V lost 0 bases to trimming and J lost 0 bases, with 12 bases between them.

This clonotype was found many times. J is TRBJ1-1 and V is TRBV20-1; TRBD1 aligns across 9 bases. The CDR3 totals 13 residues. Germline loops: CDR1 DFQATT, CDR2 SNEGSKA (reference sequence). J was trimmed by 3 bases and V by 5 bases; bases with no gene match: 4. CDR3 in amino acids: CSASWTGDTEAFF. CDR3 nucleotides: TGCAGTGCTTCCTGGACAGGGGACACTGAAGCTTTCTTT.

This clonotype was seen a few times. This rearrangement joins TRBV6-5 to TRBJ1-3; 8 bases align to TRBD1. V was pared by 3 bases and J by 3 bases, with 10 bases of the junction left unmatched. Germline V CDR1 and CDR2: MNHEY, SVGAGI. The CDR3 is 17 amino acids. CDR3: CASSYPHGDRGGNTIYF. The CDR3 DNA is TGTGCCAGCAGTTATCCCCACGGTGACAGGGGTGGAAACACCATATATTTT.

This clonotype was seen many times. The chain links TRBV28 to TRBJ2-7; 9 bases fit TRBD2. CDR1 is MDHEN and CDR2 is SYDVKM in the germline V gene. CDR3 length equals 15 residues. The V gene end was trimmed by 7 bases and the J gene end by 3 bases; junction bases not matched to a gene: 10. The CDR3 DNA follows: TGTGCCAGCACCGCGGTTCTAGCGGGGAACTACGAGCAGTACTTC. Translation: CASTAVLAGNYEQYF.

This clonotype was counted at least ten times. The chain employs TRBV7-9 and TRBJ2-5, with D possibly matching TRBD1 (6 bases). V was clipped by 2 bases and J by 4 bases, with 11 bases between them. The CDR3 consists of 14 residues. CDR1 and CDR2 (germline): SEHNR, FQNEAQ (reference sequence). CDR3 in DNA: TGTGCCAGCAGCTTACTAGGACAGAGAGAGACCCAGTACTTC. Its protein is CASSLLGQRETQYF.

The sample holds a few counts of this clonotype. This chain joins TRBV9 and TRBJ1-1, with D hard to call. The CDR3 is made up of 15 amino acids. V lost 2 bases to trimming and J lost 0 bases, with 11 bases between them. CDR1 is SGDLS and CDR2 is YYNGEE in the germline V gene. The CDR3 region is CASSVSASLNTEAFF. CDR3 DNA sequence: TGTGCCAGCAGCGTCTCAGCAAGCCTGAACACTGAAGCTTTCTTT.